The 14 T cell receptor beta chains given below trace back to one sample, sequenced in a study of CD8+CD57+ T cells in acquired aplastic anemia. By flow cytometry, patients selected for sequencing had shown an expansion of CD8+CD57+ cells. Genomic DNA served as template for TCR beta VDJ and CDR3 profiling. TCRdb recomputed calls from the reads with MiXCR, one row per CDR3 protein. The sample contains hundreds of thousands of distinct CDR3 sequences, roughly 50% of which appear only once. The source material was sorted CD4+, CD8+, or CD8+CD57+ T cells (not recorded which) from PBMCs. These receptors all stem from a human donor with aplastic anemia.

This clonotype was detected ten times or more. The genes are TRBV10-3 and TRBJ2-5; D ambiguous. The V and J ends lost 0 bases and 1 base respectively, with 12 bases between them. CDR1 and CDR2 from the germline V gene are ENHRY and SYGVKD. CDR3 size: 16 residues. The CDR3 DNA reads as TGTGCCATCAGTGAGTCGTCATTTTCATCCCAAGAGACCCAGTACTTC. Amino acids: CAISESSFSSQETQYF.

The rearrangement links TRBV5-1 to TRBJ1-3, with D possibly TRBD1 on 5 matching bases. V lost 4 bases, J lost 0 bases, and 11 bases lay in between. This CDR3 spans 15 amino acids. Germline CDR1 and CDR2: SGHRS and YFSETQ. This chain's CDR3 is CASSLWGSSGNTIYF. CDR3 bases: TGCGCCAGCAGCCTTTGGGGGAGCTCTGGAAACACCATATATTTT.

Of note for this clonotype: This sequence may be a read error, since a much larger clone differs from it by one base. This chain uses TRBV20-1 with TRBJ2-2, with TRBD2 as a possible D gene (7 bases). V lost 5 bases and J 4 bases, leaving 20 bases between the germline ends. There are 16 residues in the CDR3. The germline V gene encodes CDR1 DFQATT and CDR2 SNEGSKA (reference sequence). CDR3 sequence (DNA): TGCAGTGCTCCAGGGAGAGGGGGGGTTAGCACCGGGGAGCTGTTTTTT. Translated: CSAPGRGGVSTGELFF.

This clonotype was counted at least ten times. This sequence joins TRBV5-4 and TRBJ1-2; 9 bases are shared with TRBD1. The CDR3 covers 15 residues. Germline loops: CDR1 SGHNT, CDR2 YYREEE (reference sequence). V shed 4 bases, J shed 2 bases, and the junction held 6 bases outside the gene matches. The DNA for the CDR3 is TGTGCCAGCAGCGCCTGGGACAGGGAGAACTATGGCTACACCTTC. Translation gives CASSAWDRENYGYTF.

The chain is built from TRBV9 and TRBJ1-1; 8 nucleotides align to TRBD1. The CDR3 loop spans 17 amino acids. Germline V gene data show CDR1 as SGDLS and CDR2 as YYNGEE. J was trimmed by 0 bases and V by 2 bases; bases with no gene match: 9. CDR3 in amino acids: CASSVTGTGLVNTEAFF. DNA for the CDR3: TGTGCCAGCAGCGTTACCGGGACAGGACTGGTGAACACTGAAGCTTTCTTT.

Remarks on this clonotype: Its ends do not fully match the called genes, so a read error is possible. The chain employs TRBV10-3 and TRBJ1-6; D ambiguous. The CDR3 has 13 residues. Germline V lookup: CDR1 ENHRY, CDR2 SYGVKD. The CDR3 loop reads CASSEVRGSPLHF. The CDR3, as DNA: TGTGCCAGCAGTGAAGTCCGGGGTTCACCCCTCCACTTT.

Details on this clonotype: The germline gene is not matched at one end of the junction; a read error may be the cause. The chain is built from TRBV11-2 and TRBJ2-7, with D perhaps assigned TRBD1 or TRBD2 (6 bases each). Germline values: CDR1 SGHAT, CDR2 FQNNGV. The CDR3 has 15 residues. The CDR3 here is CASSQDAGGTYEQYF. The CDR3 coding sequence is TGCGCCAGCAGCCAAGATGCCGGGGGCACCTACGAGCAGTACTTC.

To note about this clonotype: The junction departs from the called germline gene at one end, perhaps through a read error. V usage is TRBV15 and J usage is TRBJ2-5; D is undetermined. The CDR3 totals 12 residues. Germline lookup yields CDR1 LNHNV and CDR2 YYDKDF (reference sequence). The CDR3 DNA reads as TGTGCCAGCAGCTCCGCTTTAGAGACCCAGTACTTC. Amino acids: CASSSALETQYF.

CDR3 in amino acids: CATSATTSLTGELFF. The CDR3 nucleotides read TGTGCCACCAGTGCCACGACTAGCCTCACCGGGGAGCTGTTTTTT. This sequence joins TRBV24-1 and TRBJ2-2; 7 bases line up with TRBD2. In germline, CDR1 is KGHDR, CDR2 SFDVKD. Unmatched junction bases numbered 6, after V lost 5 bases and J lost 4 bases. The CDR3 consists of 15 residues.

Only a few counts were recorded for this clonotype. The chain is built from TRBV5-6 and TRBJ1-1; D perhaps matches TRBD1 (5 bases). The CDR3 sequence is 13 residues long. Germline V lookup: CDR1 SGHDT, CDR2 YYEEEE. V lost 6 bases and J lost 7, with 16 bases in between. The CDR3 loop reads CASTDIDSSEAFF. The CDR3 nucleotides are TGTGCCAGCACCGACATCGACAGTAGTGAAGCTTTCTTT. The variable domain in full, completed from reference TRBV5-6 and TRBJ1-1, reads DAGVTQSPTHLIKTRGQQVTLRCSPKSGHDTVSWYQQALGQGPQFIFQYYEEEERQRGNFPDRFSGHQFPNYSSELNVNALLLGDSALYLCASTDIDSSEAFFGQGTRLTVV.

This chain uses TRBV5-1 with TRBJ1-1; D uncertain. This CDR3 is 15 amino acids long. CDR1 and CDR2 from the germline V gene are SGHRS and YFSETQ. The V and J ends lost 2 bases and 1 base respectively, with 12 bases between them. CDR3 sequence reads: CASSLFLNANTEAFF. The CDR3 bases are TGCGCCAGCAGCTTATTTCTCAATGCGAACACTGAAGCTTTCTTT.

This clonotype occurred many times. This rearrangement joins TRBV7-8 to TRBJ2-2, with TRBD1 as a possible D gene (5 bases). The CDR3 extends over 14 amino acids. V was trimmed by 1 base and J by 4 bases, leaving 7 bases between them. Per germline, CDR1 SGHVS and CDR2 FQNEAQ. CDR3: CASSLGTSTGELFF. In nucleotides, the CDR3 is TGTGCCAGCAGCTTAGGGACAAGCACCGGGGAGCTGTTTTTT.

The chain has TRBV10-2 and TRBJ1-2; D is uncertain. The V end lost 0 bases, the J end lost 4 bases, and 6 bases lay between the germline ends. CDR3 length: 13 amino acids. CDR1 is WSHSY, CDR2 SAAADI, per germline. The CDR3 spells CASSESGFYGYTF. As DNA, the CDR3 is TGCGCCAGCAGTGAGTCAGGGTTCTATGGCTACACCTTC.

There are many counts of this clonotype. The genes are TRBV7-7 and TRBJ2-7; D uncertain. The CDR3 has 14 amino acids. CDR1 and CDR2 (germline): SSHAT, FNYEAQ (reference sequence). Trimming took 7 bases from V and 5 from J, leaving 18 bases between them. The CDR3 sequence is CASTPQRRRNEQYF. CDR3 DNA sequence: TGTGCCAGCACCCCTCAACGGCGTCGGAACGAGCAGTACTTC.